This TCR beta chain was sequenced in a study of blood T cell repertoires in COVID-19. Study as a whole: Researchers got acute and convalescent COVID-19 samples from the United States, Italy and Spain. T cells, B-cell-depleted T cells, or PBMCs supplied cDNA or gDNA.

The CDR3 sequence is 15 residues long. V was clipped by 0 bases and J by 5 bases; unmatched bases: 6. Germline V gives CDR1 GTSNPN, CDR2 SVGIG (reference sequence). Per the original methods: Estimation of nucleated cell counts relied on the amplification of reference gene primers. Clones were read by immunoSEQ multiplex PCR, and TCRdb kept only the in-frame ones, dropping some. Clone size and V and J calls were adopted from that table, with D and trimming inferred from the DNA. The data contain about 44,000 clones, about nine tenths of them singletons. The V call is TRBV30, the J call TRBJ2-2; 7 nucleotides align to TRBD1. The sample was peripheral blood. The clonotype comes from a human donor in a cohort sampled during active COVID-19. The CDR3 is CAWSVPTGLTGELFF. CDR3 sequence (DNA): TGTGCCTGGAGTGTCCCGACAGGGTTGACCGGGGAGCTGTTTTTT.